Each of the 10 T cell receptor beta chains below was sequenced from the same sample in a study of blood T cells in healthy people across ages. The use of a sample-barcoded 5' primer and a J-beta primer mix characterized a second PCR of about 7 to 12 cycles. TCRdb redid the calling of the 5' RACE reads with MiXCR, one entry per CDR3 protein. Altogether about 1.8 million distinct CDR3 sequences are present, 49% being singletons, with the ten largest covering approximately 2.1%. The sequencing sample was made of blood. All receptors derive from a woman aged 35 to 49 in good health.

The CDR3 here is CASSPLSVNQPQHF. The DNA of the CDR3 is TGTGCCAGCAGTCCCCTCTCCGTTAATCAGCCCCAGCATTTT. This rearrangement joins TRBV28 to TRBJ1-5; D unresolved. Trimming took off 5 bases at V and 4 bases at J, with 12 bases between the two ends. The length of the CDR3 is 14 residues. Germline-derived CDR1 and CDR2 are MDHEN and SYDVKM.

The genes are TRBV20-1 and TRBJ1-2; the D gene is possibly TRBD1 (5 bases). The CDR3 covers 12 residues. Germline V gene lookup returns CDR1 DFQATT and CDR2 SNEGSKA (reference sequence). This CDR3 reads CSGGDRDNGYTF. CDR3 nucleotides: TGCAGCGGGGGGGATCGGGATAATGGCTACACCTTC.

Of note for this clonotype: A read error may account for a junction end that differs from germline. The chain couples TRBV29-1 to TRBJ2-7; TRBD2 agrees at 11 bases. The CDR3 consists of 13 residues. Germline CDR1 and CDR2: SQVTM and ANQGSEA. The CDR3 is CSESGLAVGEQYF. CDR3 DNA sequence: TGTAGCGAATCGGGACTAGCGGTGGGTGAGCAGTACTTC.

The V gene is TRBV5-6, the J gene TRBJ2-3; tentatively, D is TRBD1 or TRBD2 (5 bases each). CDR3 length: 17 residues. The ends were cut back, 5 bases at V and 2 bases at J, with 21 bases in the middle. The germline gives CDR1 SGHDT, CDR2 YYEEEE. CDR3 sequence reads: CASRKNPRDGDTDTQYF. The DNA of the CDR3 is TGTGCCAGCAGAAAAAACCCCCGGGACGGAGACACAGATACGCAGTATTTT.

The rearrangement joins TRBV3-1 to TRBJ2-1, with 7 bases aligning to TRBD2. The CDR3 spans 16 residues. CDR1 and CDR2 from the germline V gene are LGHDT and YNNKEL (reference sequence). Losses at the gene ends were 4 bases for V and 4 bases for J; bases not matched to a gene: 10. The CDR3 sequence: CASSRPPGTIYNEQFF. Written as DNA, the CDR3 is TGTGCCAGCAGCCGGCCACCCGGGACTATTTACAATGAGCAGTTCTTC.

This clonotype appeared a single time. This chain connects TRBV5-1 to TRBJ1-1; 7 bases agree with TRBD1. Germline V gene lookup returns CDR1 SGHRS and CDR2 YFSETQ. CDR3 size: 14 residues. V was pared by 4 bases and J by 13 bases, with 16 bases of the junction left unmatched. CDR3 nucleotide sequence: TGCGCCAGCAGCGCAACTTCAGGGGGTGTCGGGGATTTCTTT. Encoded protein: CASSATSGGVGDFF.

V and J are TRBV20-1 and TRBJ2-1; perhaps TRBD1 as D (5 bases). V dropped 0 bases and J dropped 6 bases, with 15 bases sitting between them. Germline CDR1 reads DFQATT; CDR2 reads SNEGSKA (reference sequence). This CDR3 comprises 15 residues. CDR3 DNA sequence: TGCAGTGCTAGAGATGTGGGGCACTCCCCCAATGAGCAGTTCTTC. This codes for CSARDVGHSPNEQFF.

The chain is built from TRBV7-6 and TRBJ2-3; D is uncertain. CDR3 length equals 13 residues. The V and J ends lost 5 bases and 0 bases respectively, with 6 bases between them. Germline V CDR1 and CDR2: SGHVS, FNYEAQ. The CDR3 loop reads CASSMPSTDTQYF. CDR3 bases: TGTGCCAGCAGCATGCCTAGCACAGATACGCAGTATTTT.

Only a few counts were recorded for this clonotype. The chain joins TRBV7-2 to TRBJ2-7, with D tentatively TRBD1 (6 bases). Trimming removed 0 bases from V and 3 bases from J, with 9 bases in between. CDR3 size: 14 residues. Germline CDR1 and CDR2: SGHTA and FQGNSA. CDR3 bases: TGTGCCAGCAGCTTAGCCCAGGGGCTCTACGAGCAGTACTTC. Translated: CASSLAQGLYEQYF.

The V call is TRBV29-1, the J call TRBJ1-2; D perhaps matches TRBD1 (6 bases). This CDR3 has 12 residues. V dropped 2 bases and J dropped 8 bases, with 12 bases sitting between them. From germline, CDR1 is SQVTM and CDR2 ANQGSEA. CDR3 in DNA: TGCAGCGTTGAATGGGAGGGGGGAGGCTACACCTTC. Translating gives CSVEWEGGGYTF.